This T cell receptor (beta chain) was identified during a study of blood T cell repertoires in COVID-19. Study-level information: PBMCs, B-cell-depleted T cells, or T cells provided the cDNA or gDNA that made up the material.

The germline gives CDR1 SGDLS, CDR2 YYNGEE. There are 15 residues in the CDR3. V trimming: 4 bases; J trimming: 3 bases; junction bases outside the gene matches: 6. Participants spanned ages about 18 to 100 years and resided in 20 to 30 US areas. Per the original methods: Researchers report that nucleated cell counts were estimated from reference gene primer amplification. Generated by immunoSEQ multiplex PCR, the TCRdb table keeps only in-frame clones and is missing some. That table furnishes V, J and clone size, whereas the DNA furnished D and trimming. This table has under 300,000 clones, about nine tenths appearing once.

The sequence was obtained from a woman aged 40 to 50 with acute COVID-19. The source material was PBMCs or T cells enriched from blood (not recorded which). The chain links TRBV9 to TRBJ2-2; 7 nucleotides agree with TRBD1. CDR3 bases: TGTGCCAGCAGCCCCGGGACAGCTTACACCGGGGAGCTGTTTTTT. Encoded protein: CASSPGTAYTGELFF.